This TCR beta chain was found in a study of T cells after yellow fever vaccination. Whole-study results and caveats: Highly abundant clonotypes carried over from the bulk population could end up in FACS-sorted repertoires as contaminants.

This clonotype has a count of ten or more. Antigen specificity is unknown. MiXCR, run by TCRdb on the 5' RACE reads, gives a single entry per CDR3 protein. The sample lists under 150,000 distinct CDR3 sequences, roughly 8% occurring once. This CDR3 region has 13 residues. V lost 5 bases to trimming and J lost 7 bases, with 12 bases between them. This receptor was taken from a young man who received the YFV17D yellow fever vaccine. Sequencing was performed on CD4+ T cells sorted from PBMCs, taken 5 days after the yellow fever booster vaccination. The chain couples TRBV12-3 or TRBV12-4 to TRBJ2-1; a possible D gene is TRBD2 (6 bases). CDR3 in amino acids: CASSPPLANEQFF. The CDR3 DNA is TGTGCCAGCAGTCCCCCTCTAGCGAATGAGCAGTTCTTC.